These 30 T cell receptor beta chains came from one sample sequenced in a study of response to subunit inactivated influenza vaccine. TCRdb re-derived calls from the RT-PCR reads in MiXCR, one entry per CDR3 protein. The table records approximately 230,000 distinct CDR3 sequences, 12% of them present only once. Sample: non-naive T cells sorted from PBMCs, taken 14 days before vaccination. These receptors were collected from a man in his fifties or sixties who received an inactivated influenza vaccine.

This clonotype has more than one count but fewer than ten. This sequence joins TRBV20-1 and TRBJ1-5; maybe TRBD1 (5 bases). Germline lookup yields CDR1 DFQATT and CDR2 SNEGSKA (reference sequence). Deletions cut 2 bases from V and 7 bases from J, with 18 bases between. This CDR3 spans 15 amino acids. DNA of the CDR3: TGCAGTGCTAGAAATTTTCGGCAGGGAGGCCAGCCCCAGCATTTT. It translates to CSARNFRQGGQPQHF.

At least ten counts were recorded for this clonotype. The rearrangement links TRBV4-2 to TRBJ2-1; D may be TRBD1 or TRBD2 (5 bases each). Per germline, CDR1 LGHNA and CDR2 YNFKEQ. The CDR3 loop spans 17 amino acids. V was trimmed by 1 base and J by 0 bases, leaving 13 bases between them. CDR3 sequence (DNA): TGTGCCAGCAGCCAAGGGGCGAGGGGTGGCTCCTACAATGAGCAGTTCTTC. Protein sequence: CASSQGARGGSYNEQFF.

This clonotype came up many times. The chain is built from TRBV10-3 and TRBJ2-3; the D is unclear. The CDR3 loop spans 11 amino acids. Trimming cost V 9 bases and J 4 bases, with 8 bases left between them. CDR1 ENHRY and CDR2 SYGVKD come from the germline V gene. This CDR3 is CAIQIADTQYF. CDR3 DNA: TGTGCCATACAAATAGCAGATACGCAGTATTTT.

The CDR3 bases are TGTGCCAGCAGCCAAGGTTCGGGGTCGCAGCCCCAGCATTTT. Encoded protein: CASSQGSGSQPQHF. The chain employs TRBV4-2 and TRBJ1-5; D not resolved. Between the trimmed V and J ends, which lost 1 base and 7 bases, there was a span of 11 bases. The CDR3 has 14 residues. Per germline, CDR1 LGHNA and CDR2 YNFKEQ.

At least ten counts were recorded for this clonotype. This rearrangement joins TRBV29-1 to TRBJ2-1; the match to TRBD1 covers 9 bases. V lost 7 bases to trimming and J lost 7 bases; unmatched junction nucleotides: 5. This CDR3 comprises 12 residues. In germline, CDR1 is SQVTM, CDR2 ANQGSEA. DNA of the CDR3: TGCAGCGCTGGGACAGGGAGTAATGAGCAGTTCTTC. It yields the protein CSAGTGSNEQFF.

The chain recombines TRBV3-1 with TRBJ2-7; TRBD1 aligns across 7 bases. Germline V gives CDR1 LGHDT, CDR2 YNNKEL (reference sequence). This CDR3 spans 17 amino acids. The junction had 10 bases not matched to a gene; V was cut back by 0 bases and J by 2 bases. CDR3 amino acids: CASSQDFAGGMAYEQYF. The CDR3 region has the DNA TGTGCCAGCAGCCAAGATTTCGCAGGGGGAATGGCCTACGAGCAGTACTTC.

This clonotype occurred a few times. This sequence joins TRBV7-3 and TRBJ2-2, with D unresolved. Trimming cost V 1 base and J 1 base, with 4 bases left between them. Germline loops: CDR1 SGHTA, CDR2 FQGTGA. The CDR3 length is 14 residues. Written as DNA, the CDR3 is TGTGCCAGCAGCTTAAGCTGGAACACCGGGGAGCTGTTTTTT. This codes for CASSLSWNTGELFF.

This clonotype was found many times. The chain uses TRBV11-2 and TRBJ2-1; 13 positions agree with TRBD2. This CDR3 region has 18 residues. Germline CDR1 reads SGHAT; CDR2 reads FQNNGV. Losses at the gene ends were 0 bases for V and 6 bases for J; bases not matched to a gene: 8. The CDR3 sequence is CASSLEGTSGILFNEQFF. In nucleotides, the CDR3 is TGTGCCAGCAGCTTAGAGGGGACTAGCGGGATATTGTTCAATGAGCAGTTCTTC.

There are a few counts of this clonotype. The chain uses TRBV29-1 and TRBJ1-4; 9 bases align to TRBD1. This CDR3 contains 13 residues. Per the germline V gene, CDR1 is SQVTM and CDR2 is ANQGSEA. V gave up 7 bases and J gave up 8 bases; unmatched junction bases: 8. CDR3 amino acids: CSGGQGREEKLFF. The CDR3 nucleotides read TGCAGCGGCGGACAGGGGAGGGAGGAAAAACTGTTTTTT.

The rearrangement joins TRBV28 to TRBJ2-7; possible D gene TRBD1, 7 bases. V lost 8 bases to trimming and J lost 1 base, with 12 bases between them. The CDR3 runs to 13 residues. CDR1 is MDHEN and CDR2 is SYDVKM in the germline V gene. CDR3 in DNA: TGTGCCAGCGAGGGGGCGGGGTCCTACGAGCAGTACTTC. The encoded protein is CASEGAGSYEQYF.

This clonotype was counted between two and nine times. The chain combines TRBV27 with TRBJ1-6; D unresolved. Germline-derived CDR1 and CDR2 are MNHEY and SMNVEV (reference sequence). The CDR3 runs to 14 residues. V shed 4 bases and J shed 7 bases, with 11 bases lying between them. The CDR3 DNA reads as TGTGCCAGCAGTTGGCAGTGGGAAAATTCACCCCTCCACTTT. Translated: CASSWQWENSPLHF.

This chain joins TRBV18 and TRBJ2-1, with TRBD2 matching 7 bases. This CDR3 has 16 residues. V lost 2 bases to trimming and J lost 5 bases; unmatched junction nucleotides: 9. The germline gives CDR1 KGHSH, CDR2 LQKENI. The CDR3 loop reads CASSPNREGGHNEQFF. The CDR3 DNA follows: TGTGCCAGCTCACCAAATAGGGAGGGCGGCCACAATGAGCAGTTCTTC.

The gene calls are TRBV3-1 and TRBJ1-1; D not resolved. CDR1 LGHDT and CDR2 YNNKEL come from the germline V gene (reference sequence). The CDR3 totals 12 residues. V lost 3 bases and J 7 bases, leaving 9 bases between the germline ends. The DNA of the CDR3 is TGTGCCAGCAGCCAGCCGGAAAGTGAAGCTTTCTTT. Encoded protein: CASSQPESEAFF.

This clonotype was recorded a few times. The J gene is TRBJ1-4, the V gene TRBV4-2; D not resolved. CDR1 and CDR2 from the germline V gene are LGHNA and YNFKEQ. V gave up 0 bases and J gave up 4 bases, with 9 bases separating them. The CDR3 length is 15 residues. The CDR3 nucleotides are TGTGCCAGCAGCCAAGATTGGCAGAATAATGAAAAACTGTTTTTT. Protein: CASSQDWQNNEKLFF.

V gene TRBV20-1 combines with J gene TRBJ2-1; 7 bases are a match to TRBD2. Germline loops: CDR1 DFQATT, CDR2 SNEGSKA (reference sequence). This CDR3 is 13 amino acids long. With 1 base clipped from V and 8 bases from J, the junction kept 5 bases outside the gene matches. CDR3 sequence reads: CSARGLAGYEQFF. The CDR3, as DNA: TGCAGTGCTAGAGGACTAGCCGGATATGAGCAGTTCTTC.

This clonotype has at least ten counts. The rearrangement links TRBV5-1 to TRBJ2-6; D is possibly TRBD1 (5 bases). Trimming shortened V by 4 bases and J by 0 bases, and 11 bases separated the two germline ends. There are 16 residues in the CDR3. Germline V lookup: CDR1 SGHRS, CDR2 YFSETQ. This CDR3 reads CASSPRQSSGANVLTF. In DNA, the CDR3 is TGCGCCAGCAGCCCCCGACAGAGCTCTGGGGCCAACGTCCTGACTTTC.

This clonotype was observed a few times. The J gene is TRBJ2-5, the V gene TRBV20-1; 7 bases are shared with TRBD2. The CDR3 runs 14 residues. J gave up 1 base and V 5 bases, and 7 bases lay outside the gene matches. The germline V gene has CDR1 DFQATT and CDR2 SNEGSKA (reference sequence). As DNA, the CDR3 is TGCAGTGCTTCCCGGTGGGGGGGCCAAGAGACCCAGTACTTC. It codes for CSASRWGGQETQYF.

This clonotype was observed a handful of times. The genes are TRBV10-3 and TRBJ1-1; no clear D gene. CDR1 ENHRY and CDR2 SYGVKD come from the germline V gene. V lost 6 bases to trimming and J lost 2 bases, with 10 bases between them. This CDR3 is built from 13 residues. For the CDR3, the DNA is TGTGCCATCAGCAGGAGCGAAAACACTGAAGCTTTCTTT. It is translated as CAISRSENTEAFF.

This clonotype showed up just a few times. V gene TRBV3-1 combines with J gene TRBJ2-2; D is uncertain. The germline V gene has CDR1 LGHDT and CDR2 YNNKEL (reference sequence). The germline V and J ends were trimmed by 1 base and 2 bases, with 8 bases remaining between them. The CDR3 covers 15 residues. The CDR3 DNA follows: TGTGCCAGCAGCCAAGGTGTGGCCAACACCGGGGAGCTGTTTTTT. Translated: CASSQGVANTGELFF.

Notes on this clonotype: This CDR3 fails to terminate in the conserved phenylalanine or tryptophan, so it likely reflects a read error. This chain connects TRBV6-2 or TRBV6-3 to TRBJ1-2; possible D gene TRBD1, 5 bases. Germline V gene sequence: CDR1 MNHEY, CDR2 SVGEGT. Trimming removed 4 bases at V and 4 bases at J, with 16 bases between. This CDR3 has 15 residues. DNA for the CDR3: TGTGCCAGCAGTTCTGCGGCAGGGCGGGTCTATGGCTACACCTCC. Translating gives CASSSAAGRVYGYTS.

This clonotype has just a few counts. The genes are TRBV7-6 and TRBJ2-7, with D uncertain. This CDR3 contains 13 residues. The V gene lost 5 bases and the J gene lost 0 bases, with 8 bases spanning the gap. Germline lookup yields CDR1 SGHVS and CDR2 FNYEAQ. This CDR3 reads CASSLQISYEQYF. CDR3 sequence (DNA): TGTGCCAGCAGCCTACAGATCTCCTACGAGCAGTACTTC. The full variable domain, rest sourced from reference TRBV7-6 and TRBJ2-7, is GAGVSQSPRYKVTKRGQDVALRCDPISGHVSLYWYRQALGQGPEFLTYFNYEAQQDKSGLPNDRFSAERPEGSISTLTIQRTEQRDSAMYRCASSLQISYEQYFGPGTRLTVT.

This clonotype was seen only a few times. The gene calls are TRBV20-1 and TRBJ2-1; D unresolved. CDR1 DFQATT and CDR2 SNEGSKA come from the germline V gene (reference sequence). This CDR3 is 15 amino acids long. Trimming removed 6 bases from V and 2 bases from J, with 17 bases in between. CDR3 loop: CSAPLGTATYNEQFF. The CDR3 DNA is TGCAGTGCGCCCCTGGGAACGGCAACCTACAATGAGCAGTTCTTC.

The chain is built from TRBV7-9 and TRBJ2-3; 9 nucleotides agree with TRBD1. CDR3 size: 15 residues. CDR1 and CDR2 from the germline V gene are SEHNR and FQNEAQ (reference sequence). The V gene end was trimmed by 5 bases and the J gene end by 7 bases; junction bases not matched to a gene: 10. The chain's CDR3 is CASSGQGRVRYTQYF. DNA for the CDR3: TGTGCCAGCAGCGGACAGGGGAGGGTCCGTTATACGCAGTATTTT.

This clonotype occurred a few times. The chain employs TRBV6-2 or TRBV6-3 and TRBJ2-5; the D gene is possibly TRBD2 (6 bases). V lost 0 bases and J lost 2, with 19 bases in between. The CDR3 has 18 amino acids. The germline V gene encodes CDR1 MNHEY and CDR2 SVGEGT. This CDR3 is CASSYSSGRLREQETQYF. DNA for the CDR3: TGTGCCAGCAGTTACTCGAGTGGGAGACTCCGGGAGCAAGAGACCCAGTACTTC.

This clonotype was detected many times. J is TRBJ2-5 and V is TRBV20-1, with no clear D. V gave up 0 bases and J gave up 3 bases, with 8 bases separating them. The CDR3 consists of 13 residues. Germline V gene sequence: CDR1 DFQATT, CDR2 SNEGSKA (reference sequence). The CDR3 is CSARDNLKETQYF. CDR3 nucleotides: TGCAGTGCTAGAGATAATTTAAAAGAGACCCAGTACTTC.

The chain uses TRBV7-2 and TRBJ2-2; 10 nucleotides line up with TRBD2. The CDR3 runs 18 residues. Germline CDR1 SGHTA, CDR2 FQGNSA. V lost 3 bases, J lost 0 bases, and 7 bases stayed unmatched. CDR3 loop: CASSFIPGLATNTGELFF. The CDR3 DNA reads as TGTGCCAGCAGCTTCATCCCGGGACTAGCGACGAACACCGGGGAGCTGTTTTTT.

The table lists this clonotype with a few counts. V and J are TRBV6-2 or TRBV6-3 and TRBJ2-7; a weak D match, TRBD1 (6 bases). The germline V and J ends were trimmed by 0 bases and 2 bases, with 14 bases remaining between them. CDR3 length equals 16 residues. Germline-derived CDR1 and CDR2 are MNHEY and SVGEGT. This CDR3 is CASSYSDSSRPYEQYF. The CDR3, as DNA: TGTGCCAGCAGTTACTCGGACAGCTCGAGGCCCTACGAGCAGTACTTC.

The chain links TRBV5-1 to TRBJ2-5, with 7 bases identical to TRBD2. The CDR3 loop spans 16 amino acids. Germline V CDR1 and CDR2: SGHRS, YFSETQ. The J segment lost 0 bases and the V segment lost 5 bases, leaving 10 bases of the junction unmatched. CDR3 sequence reads: CASRRLAAGNQETQYF. The CDR3 region has the DNA TGCGCCAGCAGACGGCTAGCGGCGGGAAACCAAGAGACCCAGTACTTC.

This chain links TRBV29-1 with TRBJ2-2; 10 nucleotides agree with TRBD2. V trimming: 5 bases; J trimming: 2 bases; junction bases outside the gene matches: 2. This CDR3 is built from 14 residues. CDR1 and CDR2 from the germline V gene are SQVTM and ANQGSEA. The chain's CDR3 is CSVRTSGNTGELFF. Here the CDR3 DNA reads TGCAGCGTTAGGACTAGCGGAAACACCGGGGAGCTGTTTTTT.

This clonotype was seen many times. This chain connects TRBV5-1 to TRBJ2-1; 7 nucleotides match TRBD1. Trimming cost V 0 bases and J 8 bases; bases outside gene matches: 5. CDR1 and CDR2 from the germline V gene are SGHRS and YFSETQ. This CDR3 is built from 14 residues. CDR3 loop: CASSLVSGGDEQFF. The CDR3 bases are TGCGCCAGCAGCTTGGTTTCAGGGGGAGATGAGCAGTTCTTC.